A selection of T cell receptor beta chains follows, all from one sample in a study of blood T cells in healthy people across ages. TCRdb re-analysed the 5' RACE reads in MiXCR, keeping a single row per CDR3 protein. The data contain around 1,500,000 distinct CDR3 sequences, 28% of them singletons. Material for sequencing was blood. All receptors come from a woman in her twenties or thirties in good health. The conserved cysteine and the conserved F or W are not part of the CDR3 here. D genes are given only for firm matches.

cdr3_aa v_call d_call j_call
SARDPVQDIQY TRBV20-1 - TRBJ2-4
ANSGRQGGTDTQY TRBV7-2 - TRBJ2-3
ANSESGGGEGTQF TRBV10-2 TRBD2 TRBJ2-1
ASSPTLGLAGANEQF TRBV28 TRBD2 TRBJ2-1
ASSERGQGASGYT TRBV6-1 TRBD1 TRBJ1-2
ASKQTADYGYT TRBV6-1 - TRBJ1-2
ASRKDHSNQPQH TRBV28 - TRBJ1-5
SVGRLAGEVGTQY TRBV29-1 TRBD2 TRBJ2-5
SVVGGGGEQY TRBV29-1 - TRBJ2-7
ASSSRPGEGTDTPY TRBV5-1 - TRBJ2-3
ASSYSWGWYEQY TRBV6-6 - TRBJ2-7
ASSRNRDRDYEQY TRBV7-2 TRBD1 TRBJ2-7
SARSGLAGDTQY TRBV20-1 TRBD2 TRBJ2-3
ASGFRATNEKLF TRBV7-9 - TRBJ1-4
ASSIDRGGNYGYT TRBV5-1 TRBD1 TRBJ1-2
ASSSGRSYNSPLH TRBV4-2 - TRBJ1-6
ASSLTLAEGNEQF TRBV7-3 TRBD2 TRBJ2-1
ASSLSGTGTAPQH TRBV27 - TRBJ1-5
ASSQRRADRPQH TRBV3-1 - TRBJ1-5
ASSGQVPNYGYT TRBV2 - TRBJ1-2
ASSPTMPRDYGYT TRBV7-9 - TRBJ1-2
ASSQQDSTDTQY TRBV6-5 - TRBJ2-3
SARDTGAGRTYEQY TRBV20-1 - TRBJ2-7
ASSHPDNNDYEQY TRBV4-2 - TRBJ2-7
ASSPLAGTLNHQF TRBV11-2 TRBD2 TRBJ2-1
SVPETADTQY TRBV29-1 - TRBJ2-3
ASQAGSPGYEQF TRBV6-5 - TRBJ2-1
ATSALSTDTQY TRBV24-1 - TRBJ2-3
ASSLGGTTRDTQY TRBV28 - TRBJ2-3
ASSPGLAGVREF TRBV7-9 TRBD2 TRBJ2-1
ASSQEGNVITSYNEQF TRBV4-1 - TRBJ2-1
SARWTGGEQY TRBV20-1 TRBD1 TRBJ2-7
ASSLGTSGDEQY TRBV7-2 TRBD2 TRBJ2-7
ASSPVAGGTYNEQF TRBV7-9 TRBD2 TRBJ2-1
SAKGTSGRRSSYNEQF TRBV20-1 TRBD2 TRBJ2-1
ASSPGTGGIGCT TRBV5-6 TRBD1 TRBJ1-2
ATSGGSGFNERF TRBV6-5 TRBD2 TRBJ2-1
ASTRPLQAQETQY TRBV28 - TRBJ2-5
SAHRGLSTDTQY TRBV20-1 TRBD1 TRBJ2-3
ASSLVGDRYEQY TRBV7-6 - TRBJ2-7
SATSGGVTDTQY TRBV29-1 TRBD2 TRBJ2-3
ASSLDPLRADTQY TRBV7-9 - TRBJ2-3
SASKAGGLYQETQY TRBV20-1 TRBD1 TRBJ2-5
ASSRGFNEQF TRBV4-3 - TRBJ2-1
ASSSGGRGYEQY TRBV7-2 - TRBJ2-7
ASSYGQNTEAF TRBV7-3 - TRBJ1-1
ASSIRRGETQY TRBV11-2 - TRBJ2-5